This T cell receptor (beta chain) was identified during a study of blood T cell repertoires in COVID-19. Study details: Acute and convalescent COVID-19 samples came from the United States, Italy and Spain. PBMCs, B-cell-depleted T cells, or T cells provided the cDNA or gDNA that made up the material.

Source study methods: Nucleated cell counts were estimated from reference gene primer amplification. Profiling relied on immunoSEQ multiplex PCR, and the TCRdb table lists in-frame clones only, not all of them. That table gives V, J and clone size, and the DNA gave D and trimming. The sample has about 320,000 clones, 85% seen once. A case of COVID-19 had been met by exposed participants within 2 weeks before study entry. The CDR3 extends over 14 amino acids. The V end was cut by 1 base, the J end by 5 bases, with 11 bases between. Per the germline V gene, CDR1 is MNHEY and CDR2 is SMNVEV (reference sequence).

Sequencing was carried out using PBMCs or T cells enriched from blood (not recorded which). The chain recombines TRBV27 with TRBJ1-1, with D maybe TRBD1 (5 bases). This receptor was taken from a woman aged 25-40 years who had been exposed to COVID-19. Written as DNA, the CDR3 is TGTGCCAGCAGTTTATGGGGGGTCGGGACTGAAGCTTTCTTT. Its protein product is CASSLWGVGTEAFF.